One sample yielded the 25 T cell receptor beta chains listed below, sequenced in a study of molecular identifiers for immune sequencing clone quantification. TCRdb re-analysed the PCR reads in MiXCR, keeping a single row per CDR3 protein. The sample comprises approximately 500,000 distinct CDR3 sequences, around 21% of which are singletons, and approximately 0.8% rests with the top ten. The sequencing sample was made of naive CD8+ T cells from blood, with Jurkat cell RNA spiked in. Subset in this sample: FACS-sorted CD8+CD4-CCR7+CD45RA+ naive T cells. The receptors here all came from a human donor in good health. Some libraries in this study had Jurkat cell RNA spiked in.

The rearrangement uses TRBV2 and TRBJ2-7, with 7 nucleotides matching TRBD1. The germline gives CDR1 SNHLY, CDR2 FYNNEI. This CDR3 contains 15 residues. Unmatched junction bases numbered 7, after V lost 5 bases and J lost 0 bases. The CDR3 sequence is CASSRDSLSSYEQYF. DNA for the CDR3: TGTGCCAGCAGTAGGGACAGTCTAAGCTCCTACGAGCAGTACTTC.

This clonotype was counted only a few times. The chain links TRBV19 to TRBJ2-5, with 10 nucleotides matching TRBD2. The CDR3 has 15 residues. Losses at the gene ends were 5 bases for V and 2 bases for J; bases not matched to a gene: 5. The germline V gene has CDR1 LNHDA and CDR2 SQIVND (reference sequence). The CDR3 bases are TGTGCCAGTAGTTGGGGGACTAGCGTTCAAGAGACCCAGTACTTC. This sequence encodes CASSWGTSVQETQYF.

Regarding this clonotype: It may be a read error: a sequence one base away is much more abundant. The V and J genes are TRBV7-2 and TRBJ2-5; perhaps TRBD2 as D (6 bases). Germline CDR1 SGHTA, CDR2 FQGNSA. Trimming removed 8 bases at V and 5 bases at J, with 18 bases between. CDR3 size: 14 residues. CDR3 amino acids: CASGSPGGVETQYF. In DNA form, the CDR3 reads TGTGCCAGCGGCTCTCCCGGAGGGGTTGAGACCCAGTACTTC.

This clonotype was seen ten or more times. The rearrangement joins TRBV7-9 to TRBJ1-1; D perhaps matches TRBD1 (5 bases). The CDR3 has 13 amino acids. The V gene lost 5 bases and the J gene lost 7 bases, with 14 bases spanning the gap. The germline gives CDR1 SEHNR, CDR2 FQNEAQ (reference sequence). CDR3 nucleotides: TGTGCCAGCAGCCTCCCCGGGACGGTTGAAGCTTTCTTT. Translation gives CASSLPGTVEAFF.

This clonotype was recorded many times. The gene calls are TRBV6-5 and TRBJ2-2; unclear D gene. CDR1 is MNHEY and CDR2 is SVGAGI in the germline V gene. This CDR3 spans 14 amino acids. The ends were cut back, 0 bases at V and 5 bases at J, with 7 bases in the middle. CDR3 nucleotides: TGTGCCAGCAGTTACTCAGGGAAGACCGGGGAGCTGTTTTTT. The encoded protein is CASSYSGKTGELFF.

Only a few counts were recorded for this clonotype. The CDR3 DNA sequence: TGTGCCAGTAGTATATCGGGCGATACGCAGTATTTT. Its translation is CASSISGDTQYF. The chain employs TRBV19 and TRBJ2-3; D is ambiguous. The CDR3 covers 12 residues. The V end lost 2 bases, the J end lost 6 bases, and 6 bases lay between the germline ends. Germline loops: CDR1 LNHDA, CDR2 SQIVND (reference sequence).

This clonotype was seen only a few times. The V call is TRBV6-5, the J call TRBJ2-2, with 9 bases aligning to TRBD1. Germline V lookup: CDR1 MNHEY, CDR2 SVGAGI. Trimming took 6 bases from V and 5 from J; bases not matched to a gene: 16. The CDR3 consists of 18 residues. CDR3 sequence: CASSQLQPGQGATGELFF. The CDR3 region has the DNA TGTGCCAGCAGCCAGCTTCAACCGGGACAGGGCGCGACCGGGGAGCTGTTTTTT.

This clonotype was seen a few times. V gene TRBV7-9 combines with J gene TRBJ2-2; the D gene is possibly TRBD2 (6 bases). Per germline, CDR1 SEHNR and CDR2 FQNEAQ (reference sequence). Trimming cost V 8 bases and J 0 bases, with 16 bases left between them. The CDR3 length is 16 residues. The CDR3: CASWGRDFANTGELFF. CDR3 nucleotides: TGTGCCAGCTGGGGAAGGGACTTCGCGAACACCGGGGAGCTGTTTTTT. The whole variable domain, remainder taken from reference TRBV7-9 and TRBJ2-2, is DTGVSQNPRHKITKRGQNVTFRCDPISEHNRLYWYRQTLGQGPEFLTYFQNEAQLEKSRLLSDRFSAERPKGSFSTLEIQRTEQGDSAMYLCASWGRDFANTGELFFGEGSRLTVL.

This clonotype has a handful of counts. The rearrangement joins TRBV20-1 to TRBJ2-7; TRBD2 matches at 7 bases. The CDR3 contains 15 residues. Trimming at V came to 0 bases and at J to 0 bases, leaving 5 bases not matched to a gene. Looked up from germline, CDR1 is DFQATT and CDR2 is SNEGSKA (reference sequence). This CDR3 reads CSARDGTTASYEQYF. CDR3 DNA: TGCAGTGCTAGAGATGGGACTACTGCCTCCTACGAGCAGTACTTC.

J is TRBJ2-3 and V is TRBV11-3, with TRBD2 matching 7 bases. The CDR3 length is 15 residues. Unmatched junction bases numbered 5, after V lost 1 base and J lost 4 bases. The germline V gene encodes CDR1 SGHNT and CDR2 YENEEA. CDR3 in amino acids: CASSLAGGMADTQYF. DNA for the CDR3: TGTGCCAGCAGCTTAGCCGGGGGGATGGCAGATACGCAGTATTTT.

This clonotype came up many times. The J gene is TRBJ2-7, the V gene TRBV29-1; 7 bases align to TRBD2. Germline V gene sequence: CDR1 SQVTM, CDR2 ANQGSEA. The CDR3 consists of 14 residues. V lost 6 bases to trimming and J lost 2 bases; unmatched junction nucleotides: 10. In DNA form, the CDR3 reads TGCAGCGTCGCCGGGGGGAGCGGGGCCTACGAGCAGTACTTC. It yields the protein CSVAGGSGAYEQYF.

This clonotype was seen at least ten times. The chain joins TRBV7-9 to TRBJ2-7, with a tentative D call TRBD2 (6 bases). V dropped 5 bases and J dropped 0 bases, with 14 bases sitting between them. Germline assignment: CDR1 SEHNR and CDR2 FQNEAQ (reference sequence). The CDR3 runs to 15 residues. CDR3 sequence: CASSNPPGVSYEQYF. The DNA of the CDR3 is TGTGCCAGCAGCAACCCCCCGGGGGTCTCCTACGAGCAGTACTTC.

This clonotype was picked up many times. The genes are TRBV27 and TRBJ2-7; D tentatively reads TRBD1 or TRBD2 (5 bases each). Germline lookup yields CDR1 MNHEY and CDR2 SMNVEV (reference sequence). Trimming took off 2 bases at V and 6 bases at J, with 17 bases between the two ends. CDR3 length equals 15 residues. CDR3 DNA: TGTGCCAGCAGTTTAGGTGTCCGTGGGGGTTTCGAGCAGTACTTC. Translated, it gives CASSLGVRGGFEQYF.

The CDR3 loop is CASSSSFSGNTIYF. The CDR3 DNA follows: TGTGCCAGCAGCTCCTCTTTCTCTGGAAACACCATATATTTT. The chain recombines TRBV7-9 with TRBJ1-3, with no clear D. Germline V gene sequence: CDR1 SEHNR, CDR2 FQNEAQ (reference sequence). Trimming pared 4 bases from V and 0 bases from J, leaving 7 bases between. The CDR3 covers 14 residues.

The chain links TRBV19 to TRBJ2-7; no definite D call. The germline V gene has CDR1 LNHDA and CDR2 SQIVND (reference sequence). CDR3 length equals 13 residues. Trimming shortened V by 0 bases and J by 5 bases, and 8 bases separated the two germline ends. CDR3 sequence reads: CASSIDHRNEQYF. The CDR3 DNA reads as TGTGCCAGTAGTATAGATCACCGGAACGAGCAGTACTTC.

This rearrangement joins TRBV19 to TRBJ2-7; 9 positions agree with TRBD1. The germline V gene has CDR1 LNHDA and CDR2 SQIVND (reference sequence). Losses at the gene ends were 10 bases for V and 2 bases for J; bases not matched to a gene: 3. The CDR3 has 12 amino acids. CDR3 nucleotide sequence: TGTGCCACCCGACAGGGGGCCTACGAGCAGTACTTC. It specifies CATRQGAYEQYF.

The chain has TRBV27 and TRBJ2-3; 9 bases line up with TRBD2. The CDR3 extends over 15 amino acids. Germline V gene sequence: CDR1 MNHEY, CDR2 SMNVEV (reference sequence). Germline trimming cut 2 bases from V and 5 bases from J; bases unmatched to any gene: 5. The CDR3 here is CASSLIAGAVDTQYF. The CDR3 DNA sequence: TGTGCCAGCAGTTTAATAGCGGGAGCGGTAGATACGCAGTATTTT.

The V call is TRBV7-9, the J call TRBJ1-4, with a possible D match to TRBD1 (6 bases). Germline CDR1 and CDR2: SEHNR and FQNEAQ (reference sequence). This CDR3 has 18 residues. V was pared by 4 bases and J by 4 bases, with 22 bases between. In nucleotides, the CDR3 is TGTGCCAGCAGCTATCAGGCTGTGGAGGGACATCTTAATGAAAAACTGTTTTTT. This encodes CASSYQAVEGHLNEKLFF.

The V gene is TRBV20-1, the J gene TRBJ2-7, with a tentative D call TRBD1 (5 bases). Germline V lookup: CDR1 DFQATT, CDR2 SNEGSKA (reference sequence). The CDR3 runs to 11 residues. Trimming left V 3 bases short and J 6 bases short, with 9 bases between. The CDR3 loop reads CSASFGAEQYF. For the CDR3, the DNA is TGCAGTGCTAGCTTTGGGGCCGAGCAGTACTTC.

Details on this clonotype: One junction end does not reproduce the germline sequence, and a read error may be involved. The chain uses TRBV11-1 and TRBJ2-1; the D gene is possibly TRBD2 (6 bases). Germline V CDR1 and CDR2: SGHAT, FQDESV (reference sequence). There are 17 residues in the CDR3. The CDR3 DNA is TGTGCCAGCAGCCTGGCTAGCGAATTGCCGAATTACAGTGAGCAGTTCTTC. Amino acids: CASSLASELPNYSEQFF.

In this sample, this clonotype turned up many times. The chain carries TRBV2 and TRBJ2-3; D remains unclear. Germline V gene data show CDR1 as SNHLY and CDR2 as FYNNEI. The V end was cut by 1 base, the J end by 0 bases, with 11 bases between. This CDR3 has 16 amino acids. For the CDR3, the DNA is TGTGCCAGCAGTGAAGTAGGTTTAACTAGCACAGATACGCAGTATTTT. Translating it yields CASSEVGLTSTDTQYF.

Of note for this clonotype: The junction differs from germline at one of its ends, possibly a read error. The genes are TRBV12-5 and TRBJ2-7; TRBD1 matches 12 bases. Germline CDR1 is LGHNT and CDR2 is FRNRAP. This CDR3 spans 16 amino acids. CDR3 nucleotides: TGTGCTAGTGGTTTGGCCCGGGACAGGGGGCCTTACGGGCAGTACTTC. Its protein product is CASGLARDRGPYGQYF.

At least ten counts were recorded for this clonotype. The chain has TRBV4-3 and TRBJ1-4; D uncertain. CDR3 length equals 15 residues. Germline V gene lookup returns CDR1 LGHNA and CDR2 YSLEER. Deletions cut 0 bases from V and 4 bases from J, with 9 bases between. In DNA, the CDR3 is TGCGCCAGCAGCCAAGAAGAAGGGAATAATGAAAAACTGTTTTTT. This gives the protein CASSQEEGNNEKLFF.

This CDR3 is CAWSEVGGYTF. In nucleotides, the CDR3 is TGTGCCTGGAGTGAAGTGGGTGGCTACACCTTC. The chain combines TRBV30 with TRBJ1-2; D gene uncertain. Trimming shortened V by 1 base and J by 7 bases, and 7 bases separated the two germline ends. Germline CDR1 and CDR2: GTSNPN and SVGIG (reference sequence). The CDR3 is made up of 11 amino acids.

The sample holds a few counts of this clonotype. This chain links TRBV19 with TRBJ2-3; D is possibly TRBD1 (6 bases). The CDR3 contains 17 residues. CDR1 LNHDA and CDR2 SQIVND come from the germline V gene (reference sequence). V shed 4 bases and J shed 2 bases, with 19 bases lying between them. The chain's CDR3 is CASSRGQQGLVTDTQYF. For the CDR3, the DNA is TGTGCCAGTAGTAGGGGTCAACAGGGTTTGGTCACAGATACGCAGTATTTT. Drawing the rest from reference TRBV19 and TRBJ2-3, the complete variable domain is DGGITQSPKYLFRKEGQNVTLSCEQNLNHDAMYWYRQDPGQGLRLIYYSQIVNDFQKGDIAEGYSVSREKKESFPLTVTSAQKNPTAFYLCASSRGQQGLVTDTQYFGPGTRLTVL.